The 25 T cell receptor beta chains below were found in one sample sequenced in a study of shared clonotypes between healthy human individuals. Sequencing used immunoSEQ multiplex PCR; TCRdb keeps in-frame clones, though not all of them. The sample lists more than 1 million clones, around 78% occurring once. Sequencing was carried out using memory CD4+ T cells from PBMCs. Sample subset: CD45RA-negative fraction. The receptors here all came from a man between 18 and 35 years old in good health. Some clones in this sample may be carry-over from other donors' samples.

The V call is TRBV18, the J call TRBJ2-7; 7 bases match TRBD1. Germline CDR1 is KGHSH and CDR2 is LQKENI. V was pared by 6 bases and J by 0 bases, with 2 bases of the junction left unmatched. The CDR3 length is 13 residues. The CDR3 sequence: CASSWDSSYEQYF. The CDR3, as DNA: TGTGCCAGCTCTTGGGACAGCTCCTACGAGCAGTACTTC.

This chain links TRBV19 with TRBJ2-1, with D perhaps TRBD2 (7 bases). Per the germline V gene, CDR1 is LNHDA and CDR2 is SQIVND (reference sequence). V dropped 6 bases and J dropped 8 bases, with 14 bases sitting between them. The CDR3 sequence is 13 residues long. CDR3: CASRRTGRDEQFF. The CDR3 DNA follows: TGTGCCAGTAGGAGAACAGGGAGGGATGAGCAGTTCTTC. Using reference TRBV19 and TRBJ2-1 for the parts outside the CDR3, the full variable domain is DGGITQSPKYLFRKEGQNVTLSCEQNLNHDAMYWYRQDPGQGLRLIYYSQIVNDFQKGDIAEGYSVSREKKESFPLTVTSAQKNPTAFYLCASRRTGRDEQFFGPGTRLTVL.

This clone was seen a handful of times. This chain uses TRBV10-3 with TRBJ2-7; 7 bases agree with TRBD1. Trimming took 1 base from V and 6 from J; bases not matched to a gene: 0. The germline CDR1 and CDR2 sequences are ENHRY and SYGVKD. The CDR3 is 12 amino acids. The CDR3 sequence is CAISEYRGEQYF. The CDR3 DNA sequence: TGTGCCATCAGTGAGTACAGGGGCGAGCAGTACTTC.

A few counts support this clone. This CDR3 is CASSLAREYTEAFF. The CDR3 bases are TGCGCCAGCAGCTTGGCAAGGGAATACACTGAAGCTTTCTTT. V and J are TRBV5-1 and TRBJ1-1; no definite D call. Germline-derived CDR1 and CDR2 are SGHRS and YFSETQ. The CDR3 extends over 14 amino acids. V shed 0 bases and J shed 3 bases, with 9 bases lying between them.

The chain has TRBV18 and TRBJ2-5; D not certain. The CDR3 spans 14 residues. Trimming shortened V by 2 bases and J by 0 bases, and 7 bases separated the two germline ends. Germline V gives CDR1 KGHSH, CDR2 LQKENI. CDR3 amino acids: CASSPSADQETQYF. For the CDR3, the DNA is TGTGCCAGCTCACCATCGGCAGACCAAGAGACCCAGTACTTC.

J is TRBJ2-5 and V is TRBV5-1; TRBD2 matches 7 bases. The CDR3 covers 16 residues. Germline loops: CDR1 SGHRS, CDR2 YFSETQ. V shed 0 bases, J shed 5 bases, and the junction held 10 bases outside the gene matches. The CDR3 protein is CASSLGVGGPEETQYF. CDR3 sequence (DNA): TGCGCCAGCAGCTTGGGTGTGGGAGGGCCGGAGGAGACCCAGTACTTC.

This chain links TRBV28 with TRBJ2-7; 7 positions agree with TRBD1. V was clipped by 2 bases and J by 7 bases; unmatched bases: 8. CDR3 length equals 14 residues. CDR1 and CDR2 (germline): MDHEN, SYDVKM. CDR3: CASSLRQGAGEQYF. CDR3 DNA: TGTGCCAGCAGTTTACGACAGGGTGCCGGGGAGCAGTACTTC.

The rearrangement links TRBV7-2 to TRBJ2-7; D is uncertain. Trimming left V 2 bases short and J 4 bases short, with 18 bases between. Germline CDR1 is SGHTA and CDR2 is FQGNSA. The CDR3 is 16 amino acids. The CDR3 bases are TGTGCCAGCAGCTTAATTTCGGGCGGCCCTTTTTACGAGCAGTACTTC. Amino acids: CASSLISGGPFYEQYF.

A single count supports this clone. The gene calls are TRBV10-2 and TRBJ1-3, with D unclear. Trimming stripped 7 bases from V and 0 bases from J, with 13 bases between. This CDR3 has 15 amino acids. Germline assignment: CDR1 WSHSY and CDR2 SAAADI. The CDR3 is CASTLGAASGNTIYF. The CDR3 DNA sequence: TGCGCCAGCACCCTAGGAGCGGCCTCTGGAAACACCATATATTTT.

Written as DNA, the CDR3 is TGTGCCAGCAGAGGACTAGCGAATACAATTGAGCAGTTCTTC. Its translation is CASRGLANTIEQFF. The gene calls are TRBV28 and TRBJ2-1; 9 bases agree with TRBD2. Germline lookup yields CDR1 MDHEN and CDR2 SYDVKM. This CDR3 has 14 amino acids. Unmatched junction bases numbered 9, after V lost 6 bases and J lost 9 bases.

The chain joins TRBV2 to TRBJ2-6; D unresolved. CDR3 size: 17 residues. Germline CDR1 reads SNHLY; CDR2 reads FYNNEI. V dropped 0 bases and J dropped 0 bases, with 9 bases sitting between them. The CDR3 loop is CASSEAGPSSGANVLTF. CDR3 DNA sequence: TGTGCCAGCAGTGAAGCCGGACCGTCCTCTGGGGCCAACGTCCTGACTTTC.

This chain links TRBV21-1 with TRBJ1-5. TRBV21-1 is a pseudogene locus. The CDR3 is 16 residues long. CDR3 nucleotides: TGTGCCAGCAGCCATCGTGGTCTCCGGGGCAATCAGCCCCAGCATTTT. Its protein is CASSHRGLRGNQPQHF.

The chain recombines TRBV4-3 with TRBJ2-7; D remains unclear. Germline V gene sequence: CDR1 LGHNA, CDR2 YSLEER. V was clipped by 3 bases and J by 4 bases, with 10 bases between them. This CDR3 has 13 amino acids. The CDR3 bases are TGCGCCAGCAGCCAGAGGACCGGGTACGAGCAGTACTTC. Protein: CASSQRTGYEQYF.

This clone was found a few times. The chain recombines TRBV6-1 with TRBJ2-7; tentative D call: TRBD1 (5 bases). This CDR3 has 15 amino acids. The germline CDR1 and CDR2 sequences are MNHNS and SASEGT. V shed 6 bases and J shed 2 bases, with 17 bases lying between them. CDR3 sequence: CASSLQGGETYEQYF. As DNA, the CDR3 is TGTGCCAGCAGCCTCCAGGGTGGCGAAACCTACGAGCAGTACTTC.

This clone was detected only a few times. The chain is built from TRBV7-3 and TRBJ2-5; D perhaps matches TRBD1 (7 bases). The CDR3 totals 14 residues. Between the trimmed V and J ends, which lost 0 bases and 9 bases, there was a span of 14 bases. CDR1 and CDR2 from the germline V gene are SGHTA and FQGTGA. CDR3 in amino acids: CASSLTDRPGAQYF. The CDR3 DNA reads as TGTGCCAGCAGCTTAACGGACAGGCCGGGGGCCCAGTACTTC.

This chain links TRBV7-3 with TRBJ2-1, with TRBD2 matching over 8 bases. With V trimmed by 2 bases and J by 3 bases, 6 bases remained unmatched. Germline lookup yields CDR1 SGHTA and CDR2 FQGTGA. This CDR3 has 16 amino acids. The CDR3 is CASSLDGRALYNEQFF. CDR3 bases: TGTGCCAGCAGCTTAGACGGGAGGGCCCTCTACAATGAGCAGTTCTTC.

The J gene is TRBJ2-1, the V gene TRBV28; 12 positions agree with TRBD2. From germline, CDR1 is MDHEN and CDR2 SYDVKM. This CDR3 contains 19 residues. V gave up 3 bases and J gave up 1 base; unmatched junction bases: 10. The CDR3, as DNA: TGTGCCAGCAGTTTCCCCCCCAGGGGGACTAGCGGGTCCTACAATGAGCAGTTCTTC. It codes for CASSFPPRGTSGSYNEQFF.

Here the CDR3 DNA reads TGTGCCTGGAGTGGGGACCCTGGAAACACCATATATTTT. This translates into CAWSGDPGNTIYF. The J gene is TRBJ1-3, the V gene TRBV30, with a weak D call TRBD1 (5 bases). The CDR3 is made up of 13 amino acids. Germline V gene lookup returns CDR1 GTSNPN and CDR2 SVGIG (reference sequence). Trimming stripped 1 base from V and 2 bases from J, with 6 bases between.

The chain uses TRBV29-1 and TRBJ2-3, with D hard to call. The V gene's germline CDR1 is SQVTM and CDR2 ANQGSEA. The CDR3 sequence is 13 residues long. The V gene lost 5 bases and the J gene lost 4 bases, with 13 bases spanning the gap. CDR3 coding DNA: TGCAGCGTTACCGGGTCCTCAGCAGATACGCAGTATTTT. Its translation: CSVTGSSADTQYF.

V gene TRBV21-1 combines with J gene TRBJ2-1. TRBV21-1 is designated a pseudogene. The CDR3 loop spans 14 amino acids. The DNA of the CDR3 is TGTGCCCGCGAGCGTGGACCCTCCTACAATGAGCAGTTCTTC. The encoded protein is CARERGPSYNEQFF.

The V and J genes are TRBV18 and TRBJ2-1, with TRBD2 identical over 12 bases. This CDR3 comprises 16 residues. Looked up from germline, CDR1 is KGHSH and CDR2 is LQKENI. V gave up 5 bases and J gave up 8 bases; unmatched junction bases: 10. This CDR3 reads CASSSLAGGPSDEQFF. DNA of the CDR3: TGTGCCAGCTCATCACTAGCGGGAGGCCCCAGCGATGAGCAGTTCTTC.

The chain carries TRBV6-5 and TRBJ2-2, with D perhaps being TRBD1 or TRBD2 (5 bases each). CDR3 size: 14 residues. Germline V CDR1 and CDR2: MNHEY, SVGAGI. Trimming removed 8 bases at V and 8 bases at J, with 18 bases between. CDR3 protein: CASGRGPGSGELFF. The CDR3 DNA reads TGTGCCAGCGGACGGGGCCCAGGGTCTGGGGAGCTGTTTTTT.

In DNA, the CDR3 is TGTGCCAGTAGTAAGGCTAGCGAGTCCCAAGAGACCCAGTACTTC. The encoded protein is CASSKASESQETQYF. The rearrangement uses TRBV19 and TRBJ2-5; perhaps TRBD2 as D (6 bases). Trimming left V 4 bases short and J 1 base short, with 13 bases between. The V gene's germline CDR1 is LNHDA and CDR2 SQIVND (reference sequence). This CDR3 has 15 amino acids.

The J gene is TRBJ1-1, the V gene TRBV15; D is unclear. The CDR3 spans 11 residues. V was cut by 1 base and J by 7 bases, with 4 bases left in between. CDR1 LNHNV and CDR2 YYDKDF come from the germline V gene (reference sequence). CDR3 sequence (DNA): TGTGCCACCAGCAGAGGTCATGAAGCTTTCTTT. It encodes CATSRGHEAFF.

J is TRBJ1-5 and V is TRBV5-8, with D possibly TRBD1 on 6 matching bases. CDR3 length equals 14 residues. V was trimmed by 4 bases and J by 8 bases, leaving 16 bases between them. Germline CDR1 is SGHTS and CDR2 is YDEGEE. CDR3 sequence reads: CASSLLGGKEPQHF. DNA of the CDR3: TGTGCCAGCAGCCTATTAGGGGGGAAGGAGCCCCAGCATTTT.